One and the same sample provided the 3 T cell receptor beta chains below, sequenced in a study of PD-1 blockade in classical Hodgkin lymphoma. Generated by immunoSEQ multiplex PCR, the TCRdb table keeps only in-frame clones and is missing some. Of about 21,000 clones in the sample, approximately 94% were seen once. Described time point: newly diagnosed, previously untreated cHL patient sample. The source material was peripheral blood mononuclear cells (PBMCs). The receptor set was obtained from a human donor with classical Hodgkin lymphoma.

This clone was seen a single time. V is TRBV2 and J is TRBJ2-5; possible D gene TRBD1, 5 bases. Germline-derived CDR1 and CDR2 are SNHLY and FYNNEI. Trimming took off 2 bases at V and 2 bases at J, with 12 bases between the two ends. The CDR3 has 15 amino acids. The CDR3 coding sequence is TGTGCCAGCAGTGAAACTCCGACAGTACAAGAGACCCAGTACTTC. Amino acid sequence: CASSETPTVQETQYF.

The genes are TRBV7-9 and TRBJ1-1; TRBD1 might be the D (5 bases). V was pared by 0 bases and J by 3 bases, with 14 bases between. Germline lookup yields CDR1 SEHNR and CDR2 FQNEAQ (reference sequence). This CDR3 comprises 16 residues. The CDR3 is CASSLAATAVDTEAFF. The CDR3 coding sequence is TGTGCCAGCAGCTTAGCAGCGACAGCAGTTGACACTGAAGCTTTCTTT.

This rearrangement joins TRBV11-2 to TRBJ2-3, with D possibly matching TRBD1 (5 bases). V was pared by 1 base and J by 2 bases, with 7 bases between. The CDR3 has 14 residues. The germline gives CDR1 SGHAT, CDR2 FQNNGV. The CDR3 is CASSLGRATDTQYF. In DNA, the CDR3 is TGTGCCAGCAGCTTAGGCAGGGCCACAGATACGCAGTATTTT.